This T cell receptor beta chain was sequenced during a study of T-cell reconstitution after alpha-beta-depleted transplantation in children. V shed 3 bases, J shed 5 bases, and the junction held 13 bases outside the gene matches. In germline, CDR1 is MGHDK, CDR2 SYGVNS. CDR3 length: 16 residues. A TCRbeta library incorporating unique molecular identifiers was prepared. Using its own MiXCR run on the PCR reads, TCRdb lists one record per CDR3 protein. Here the sample spans around 270,000 distinct CDR3 sequences, 6.5% to 9% being singletons. The study's findings and limits: Several hundred rapidly expanded clones from non-depleted graft cells reportedly supplied alpha-beta T cells about two months post-transplant. Surviving recipient cells, namely T cells and thymic progenitors, were the source of high day-60 TCRbeta diversity in some patients. Newly generated T cells supplied most T-cell counts and diversity one year post-transplant.

This clonotype was seen more than once but under ten times. The antigen remains undetermined. Specimen: peripheral blood, collected 360 days after TCRalphabeta/CD19-depleted stem cell transplant. The rearrangement links TRBV25-1 to TRBJ2-7; the match to TRBD1 covers 7 bases. This receptor was identified in a female patient between 2 and 15 years old who had a stem cell transplant for Fanconi anemia, so the T cells may come from the graft donor. The CDR3: CASSDLNYRDSHEQYF. The CDR3 DNA reads as TGTGCCAGCAGTGACCTGAATTACCGGGACAGCCACGAGCAGTACTTC.